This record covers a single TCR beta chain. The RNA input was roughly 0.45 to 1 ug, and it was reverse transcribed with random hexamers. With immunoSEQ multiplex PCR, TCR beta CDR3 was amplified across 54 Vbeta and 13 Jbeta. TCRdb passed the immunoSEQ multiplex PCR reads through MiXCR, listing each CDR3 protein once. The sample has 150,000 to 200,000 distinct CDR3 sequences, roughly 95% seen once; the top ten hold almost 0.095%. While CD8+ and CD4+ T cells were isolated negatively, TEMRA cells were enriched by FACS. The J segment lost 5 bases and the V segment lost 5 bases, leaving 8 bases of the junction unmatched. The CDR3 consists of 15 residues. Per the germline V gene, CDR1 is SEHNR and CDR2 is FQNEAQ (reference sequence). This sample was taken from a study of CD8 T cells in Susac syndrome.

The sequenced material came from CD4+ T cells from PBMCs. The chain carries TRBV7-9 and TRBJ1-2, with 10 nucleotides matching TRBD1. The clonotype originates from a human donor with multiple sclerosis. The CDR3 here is CASSLHGTGVYGYTF. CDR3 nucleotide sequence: TGTGCCAGCAGCCTACACGGGACAGGGGTTTATGGCTACACCTTC.